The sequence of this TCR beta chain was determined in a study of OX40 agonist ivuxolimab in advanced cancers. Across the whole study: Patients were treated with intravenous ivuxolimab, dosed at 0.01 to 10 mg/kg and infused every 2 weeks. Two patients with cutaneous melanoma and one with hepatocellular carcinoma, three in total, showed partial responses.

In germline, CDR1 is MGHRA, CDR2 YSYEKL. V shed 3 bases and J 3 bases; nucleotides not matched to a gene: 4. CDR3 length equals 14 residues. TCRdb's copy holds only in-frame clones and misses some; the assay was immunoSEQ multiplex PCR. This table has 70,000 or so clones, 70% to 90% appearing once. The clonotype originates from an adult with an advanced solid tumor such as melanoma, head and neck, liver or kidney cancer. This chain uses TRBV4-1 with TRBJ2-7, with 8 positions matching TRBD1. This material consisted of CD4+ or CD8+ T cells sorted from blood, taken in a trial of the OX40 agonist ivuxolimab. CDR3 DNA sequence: TGCGCCAGCAGCCAGCAGGACAGGGACTACGAGCAGTACTTC. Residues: CASSQQDRDYEQYF.